The source of this T cell receptor (beta chain) is a study of cytomegalovirus exposure and HLA in healthy donors. This CDR3 has 18 residues. The trim removed 5 bases at V and 7 bases at J, leaving 17 bases unmatched. The V gene's germline CDR1 is SGHTA and CDR2 FQGNSA. Study results and caveats: Later analysis identified a missense DCLRE1C variant that was linked to TCR beta V- and J-gene trimming.

Comment on this clone: Its antigen is undetermined.

13 Jbeta primers and 60 Vbeta primers were used for the PCR. This table comes from immunoSEQ multiplex PCR, and its TCRdb copy is limited to in-frame clones, with some not included. The sample carries 90,000 to 130,000 clones, 60% to 85% recorded once. The sequence was collected from a woman between 25 and 40 years old in good health and CMV-seronegative. The rearrangement links TRBV7-2 to TRBJ2-1, with 10 bases lining up with TRBD2. The sample taken for sequencing was PBMCs. CDR3 sequence reads: CASSPIGGASGRYNEQFF. The CDR3 bases are TGTGCCAGCAGCCCCATCGGGGGGGCTAGCGGGAGATATAATGAGCAGTTCTTC.